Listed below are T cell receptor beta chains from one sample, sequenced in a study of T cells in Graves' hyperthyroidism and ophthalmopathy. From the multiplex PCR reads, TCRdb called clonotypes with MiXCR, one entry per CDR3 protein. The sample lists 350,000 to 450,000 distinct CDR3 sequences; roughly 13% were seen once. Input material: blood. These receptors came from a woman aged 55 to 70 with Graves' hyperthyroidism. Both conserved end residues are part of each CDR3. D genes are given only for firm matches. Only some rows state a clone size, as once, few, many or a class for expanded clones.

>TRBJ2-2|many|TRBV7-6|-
CASSLAYNTGELFF
TGTGCCAGCAGCTTAGCGTACAACACCGGGGAGCTGTTTTTT
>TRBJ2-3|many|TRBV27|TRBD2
CATRGLAGGPDTQYF
TGTGCCACCAGGGGACTAGCGGGAGGGCCAGATACGCAGTATTTT
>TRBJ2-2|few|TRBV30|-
CAWSVWAGGELFF
TGTGCCTGGAGTGTCTGGGCAGGGGGGGAGCTGTTTTTT
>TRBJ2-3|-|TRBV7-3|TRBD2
CASSLTWGTSGRGADTQYF
TGTGCCAGCAGCTTAACGTGGGGGACTAGCGGGAGGGGAGCAGATACGCAGTATTTT
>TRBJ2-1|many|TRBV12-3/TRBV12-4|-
CASRHDYPSYNEQFF
TGTGCCAGCAGACATGACTACCCATCCTACAATGAGCAGTTCTTC
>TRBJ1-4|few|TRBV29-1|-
CSVGARVEEKLFF
TGCAGCGTTGGCGCCAGGGTTGAAGAAAAACTGTTTTTT
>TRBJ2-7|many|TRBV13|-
CASSTTRTYEQYF
TGTGCCAGCAGCACGACTAGGACCTACGAGCAGTACTTC
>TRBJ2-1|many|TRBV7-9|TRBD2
CASSFPQSTSGYTSSYNEQFF
TGTGCCAGCAGCTTCCCGCAATCGACTAGCGGGTATACTAGCTCCTACAATGAGCAGTTCTTC
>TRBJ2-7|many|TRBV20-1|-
CSARDRQDSAYEQYF
TGCAGTGCTAGGGACCGTCAGGATAGCGCCTACGAGCAGTACTTC
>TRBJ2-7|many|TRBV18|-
CASSPPSVDEQYF
TGTGCCAGCTCACCACCGAGTGTCGACGAGCAGTACTTC
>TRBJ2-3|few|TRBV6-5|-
CASSYRGHSTDTQYF
TGTGCCAGCAGTTATAGGGGACATAGCACAGATACGCAGTATTTT
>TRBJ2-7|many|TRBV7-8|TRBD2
CASSLGAAGGSYEQYF
TGTGCCAGCAGCTTAGGGGCTGCGGGAGGTTCCTACGAGCAGTACTTC
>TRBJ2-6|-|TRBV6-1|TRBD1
CASTRTGSGANVLTF
TGTGCCAGCACCAGGACAGGGTCTGGGGCCAACGTCCTGACTTTC
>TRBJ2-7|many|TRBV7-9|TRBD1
CASSLGYLDRGDEQYF
TGTGCCAGCAGCTTGGGGTATCTGGACAGGGGGGACGAGCAGTACTTC
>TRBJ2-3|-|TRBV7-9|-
CASSRPGTATPTDTQYF
TGTGCCAGCAGCAGACCGGGGACCGCTACCCCCACAGATACGCAGTATTTT
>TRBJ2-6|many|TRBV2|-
CATTTYSGANVLTF
TGTGCCACCACTACGTACTCTGGGGCCAACGTCCTGACTTTC
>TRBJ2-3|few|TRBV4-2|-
CASSQDTRGDTQYF
TGTGCCAGCAGCCAAGATACTAGAGGAGATACGCAGTATTTT
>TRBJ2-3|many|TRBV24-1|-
CATSDTGSTDTQYF
TGTGCCACCAGTGATACAGGGTCCACAGATACGCAGTATTTT
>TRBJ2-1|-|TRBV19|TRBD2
CASSTGLVYEQFF
TGTGCCAGTAGCACCGGACTAGTATATGAGCAGTTCTTC
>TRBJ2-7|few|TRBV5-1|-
CASSLSGRSKQYF
TGCGCCAGCAGCTTATCCGGGCGCTCCAAGCAGTACTTC
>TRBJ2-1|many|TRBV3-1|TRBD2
CASSQESRLAGGTGEQFF
TGTGCCAGCAGCCAAGAATCCCGACTAGCGGGAGGGACGGGTGAGCAGTTCTTC
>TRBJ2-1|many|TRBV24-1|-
CATSDFAGTYNEQFF
TGTGCCACCAGTGATTTTGCTGGGACCTACAATGAGCAGTTCTTC
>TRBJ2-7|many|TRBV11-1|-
CASSSPDMLGYEQYF
TGTGCCAGCAGCTCTCCGGACATGCTGGGCTACGAGCAGTACTTC
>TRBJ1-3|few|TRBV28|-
CASSLWGRGTSSGNTIYF
TGTGCCAGCAGTTTATGGGGGCGGGGCACCTCCTCTGGAAACACCATATATTTT
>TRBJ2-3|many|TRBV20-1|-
CSAKWSTDTQYF
TGCAGTGCTAAATGGTCGACAGATACGCAGTATTTT
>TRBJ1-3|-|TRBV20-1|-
CSARDLGGSGNTIYF
TGCAGTGCTAGAGATTTGGGGGGCTCTGGAAACACCATATATTTT
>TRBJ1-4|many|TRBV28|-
CASSGGTAGNEKLFF
TGTGCCAGCAGTGGGGGGACTGCCGGAAATGAAAAACTGTTTTTT
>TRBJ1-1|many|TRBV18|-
CASSPYRDMNTEAFF
TGTGCCAGCTCACCATACAGGGATATGAACACTGAAGCTTTCTTT
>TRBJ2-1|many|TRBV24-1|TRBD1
CATAGTGTNNEQFF
TGTGCCACAGCCGGGACAGGGACTAACAATGAGCAGTTCTTC
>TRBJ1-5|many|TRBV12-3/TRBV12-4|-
CASSLAPDSTYQPQHF
TGTGCCAGCAGTTTAGCCCCGGACAGCACCTATCAGCCCCAGCATTTT
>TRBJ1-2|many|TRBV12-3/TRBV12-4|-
CASSLGLNYGYTF
TGTGCCAGCAGTTTGGGGCTTAACTATGGCTACACCTTC
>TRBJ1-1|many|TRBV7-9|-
CASSPQTEAFF
TGTGCCAGCAGCCCTCAAACTGAAGCTTTCTTT
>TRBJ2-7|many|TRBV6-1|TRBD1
CASSPDRVNYEQYF
TGTGCCAGCAGTCCGGACAGGGTGAACTACGAGCAGTACTTC
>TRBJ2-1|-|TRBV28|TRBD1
CASSQTPGTGSYNEQFF
TGTGCCAGCAGTCAAACTCCCGGGACAGGGTCCTACAATGAGCAGTTCTTC
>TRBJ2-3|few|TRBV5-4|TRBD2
CASSPRLAGGSDTQYF
TGTGCCAGCAGCCCCCGACTAGCGGGAGGGTCAGATACGCAGTATTTT
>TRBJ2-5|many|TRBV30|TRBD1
CAWSKGQGQTQYF
TGTGCCTGGAGCAAGGGACAGGGCCAGACCCAGTACTTC
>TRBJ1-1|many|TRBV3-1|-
CASSQTGNTEAFF
TGTGCCAGCTCTCAGACGGGGAACACTGAAGCTTTCTTT
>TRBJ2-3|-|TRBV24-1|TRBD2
CATSDSLAGVGDTQYF
TGTGCCACCAGTGATTCCCTAGCGGGAGTCGGAGATACGCAGTATTTT
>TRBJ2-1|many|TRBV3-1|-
CASGRTERGEQFF
TGTGCCAGCGGACGGACAGAACGGGGTGAGCAGTTCTTC
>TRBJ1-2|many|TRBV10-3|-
CAISDGVHYGYTF
TGTGCCATCAGTGATGGGGTGCACTATGGCTACACCTTC
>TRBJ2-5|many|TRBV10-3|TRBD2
CAINAGGETQYF
TGTGCCATCAATGCGGGAGGAGAGACCCAGTACTTC
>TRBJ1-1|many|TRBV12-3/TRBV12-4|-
CASSFASTEAFF
TGTGCCAGCAGTTTCGCCAGCACTGAAGCTTTCTTT
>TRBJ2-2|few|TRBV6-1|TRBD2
CASSVLAGPRDTGELFF
TGTGCCAGCAGTGTTCTAGCGGGACCTCGGGACACCGGGGAGCTGTTTTTT
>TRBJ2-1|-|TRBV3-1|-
CASSRSQGIYNEQFF
TGTGCCAGCAGCCGGAGCCAGGGGATATACAATGAGCAGTTCTTC
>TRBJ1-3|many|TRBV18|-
CASSPPQGRVYF
TGTGCCAGCTCACCACCACAGGGACGTGTATATTTT
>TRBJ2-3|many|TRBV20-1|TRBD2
CSARGFTSGREDTQYF
TGCAGTGCTAGAGGATTCACTAGCGGGAGGGAAGATACGCAGTATTTT
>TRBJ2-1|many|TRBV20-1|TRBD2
CSARPTSLGNEQFF
TGCAGTGCTAGGCCGACTAGCCTCGGCAATGAGCAGTTCTTC